These 29 T cell receptor beta chains came from one sample sequenced in a study of CD8+ T cells in alopecia areata (dated by TCRdb to the late 2010s). The receptor library was made with the immunoSEQ multiplex PCR assay. For TCR sequencing, RNA was extracted from every sample and reverse transcribed into cDNA to serve as template. This is the immuneACCESS table as TCRdb keeps it, with only in-frame sequences that have V and J called. A part of the clones is gone; compared with another copy, unresolved V genes explain less than half, and the rest is unexplained. The sample table shows some 200,000 clones, and about 60% are seen once. Around 12% of the sample is held by the ten biggest clonotypes. The time point label of this sample denotes: roughly 24 weeks on oral tofacitinib. The treatment or condition label, read with the paper, signifies: oral pan-JAK inhibitor, 5-10 mg twice daily. Sample: CD8+ T cells sorted from blood, taken at week 24, from a patient treated with tofacitinib. These receptors were obtained from a human donor with alopecia areata.

This chain joins TRBV9 and TRBJ1-2; D not certain. CDR3 size: 14 residues. The V gene lost 4 bases and the J gene lost 4 bases, with 14 bases spanning the gap. Per the germline V gene, CDR1 is SGDLS and CDR2 is YYNGEE. Here the CDR3 DNA reads TGTGCCAGCAGCCCCTCGGACCTGGGCTATGGCTACACCTTC. Protein product: CASSPSDLGYGYTF.

The V and J genes are TRBV19 and TRBJ2-1; D is ambiguous. Germline-derived CDR1 and CDR2 are LNHDA and SQIVND (reference sequence). V shed 8 bases and J shed 4 bases, with 3 bases lying between them. This CDR3 contains 10 residues. The CDR3 is CASGYNEQFF. The CDR3 bases are TGTGCCAGTGGTTACAATGAGCAGTTCTTC.

J is TRBJ2-3 and V is TRBV11-2; D ambiguous. CDR3 size: 12 residues. Deletions cut 5 bases from V and 3 bases from J, with 6 bases between. Germline CDR1 is SGHAT and CDR2 is FQNNGV. The CDR3 loop is CASSVVTDTQYF. In DNA, the CDR3 is TGTGCCAGCAGCGTGGTAACAGATACGCAGTATTTT.

This clone was seen a few times. This chain links TRBV30 with TRBJ1-1; D remains unclear. Germline lookup yields CDR1 GTSNPN and CDR2 SVGIG (reference sequence). V dropped 5 bases and J dropped 1 base, with 14 bases sitting between them. The CDR3 covers 14 residues. The CDR3 bases are TGTGCCTGGGGGAGGGAGTCAGCGAACACTGAAGCTTTCTTT. Residues: CAWGRESANTEAFF.

The chain combines TRBV7-9 with TRBJ1-5; TRBD1 might be the D (6 bases). Trimming took off 1 base at V and 4 bases at J, with 8 bases between the two ends. CDR3 length: 14 amino acids. CDR1 and CDR2 from the germline V gene are SEHNR and FQNEAQ (reference sequence). Here the CDR3 DNA reads TGTGCCAGCAGCTTAGTAGGGGGGAATCAGCCCCAGCATTTT. The encoded protein is CASSLVGGNQPQHF. Full variable domain (outside the CDR3, taken from reference TRBV7-9 and TRBJ1-5): DTGVSQNPRHKITKRGQNVTFRCDPISEHNRLYWYRQTLGQGPEFLTYFQNEAQLEKSRLLSDRFSAERPKGSFSTLEIQRTEQGDSAMYLCASSLVGGNQPQHFGDGTRLSIL.

The gene calls are TRBV29-1 and TRBJ1-2, with 9 bases matching TRBD1. V lost 6 bases to trimming and J lost 1 base; unmatched junction nucleotides: 0. Germline assignment: CDR1 SQVTM and CDR2 ANQGSEA. There are 12 residues in the CDR3. CDR3 sequence (DNA): TGCAGCGTGGACAGGGGTAACTATGGCTACACCTTC. As protein: CSVDRGNYGYTF.

This clone has a handful of counts. V and J are TRBV7-9 and TRBJ1-4; D is unclear. This CDR3 is built from 13 residues. Germline values: CDR1 SEHNR, CDR2 FQNEAQ (reference sequence). Trimming pared 4 bases from V and 8 bases from J, leaving 11 bases between. The CDR3 nucleotides read TGTGCCAGCAGCTCACGAACGGGGGAAAAACTGTTTTTT. Its protein is CASSSRTGEKLFF. The whole variable domain, filled in from reference TRBV7-9 and TRBJ1-4, reads DTGVSQNPRHKITKRGQNVTFRCDPISEHNRLYWYRQTLGQGPEFLTYFQNEAQLEKSRLLSDRFSAERPKGSFSTLEIQRTEQGDSAMYLCASSSRTGEKLFFGSGTQLSVL.

This clone was seen a handful of times. This sequence joins TRBV9 and TRBJ1-1; possibly TRBD1 for D (6 bases). Germline V gene lookup returns CDR1 SGDLS and CDR2 YYNGEE. CDR3 length equals 14 residues. V was shortened by 3 bases and J by 4 bases, with 13 bases between the two germline ends. The CDR3 nucleotides are TGTGCCAGCAGCGAGTGGGACACCGGCACTGAAGCTTTCTTT. Encoded protein: CASSEWDTGTEAFF.

The chain has TRBV4-1 and TRBJ2-7; D may be TRBD2 (6 bases). Deletions cut 1 base from V and 3 bases from J, with 13 bases between. This CDR3 is built from 15 residues. The germline gives CDR1 MGHRA, CDR2 YSYEKL. The DNA for the CDR3 is TGCGCCAGCAGCCAAGGAATCGGGACTGACTACGAGCAGTACTTC. Translated: CASSQGIGTDYEQYF.

The chain has TRBV29-1 and TRBJ1-1; D may be TRBD1 (5 bases). From germline, CDR1 is SQVTM and CDR2 ANQGSEA. The ends were cut back, 6 bases at V and 4 bases at J, with 15 bases in the middle. This CDR3 contains 13 residues. CDR3 DNA sequence: TGCAGCGTGGGGCCCTTGTCGATCACTGAAGCTTTCTTT. Translating it yields CSVGPLSITEAFF.

The V call is TRBV5-4, the J call TRBJ1-6, with unresolved D. V lost 5 bases and J 7 bases, leaving 22 bases between the germline ends. Germline V gene sequence: CDR1 SGHNT, CDR2 YYREEE (reference sequence). This CDR3 is 17 amino acids long. CDR3 residues: CASSGGSMEGRNSPLHF. As DNA, the CDR3 is TGTGCCAGCAGTGGCGGTTCGATGGAGGGAAGGAATTCACCCCTCCACTTT.

V and J are TRBV30 and TRBJ2-3; D may be TRBD1 (5 bases). The V and J ends lost 0 bases and 6 bases respectively, with 22 bases between them. The CDR3 sequence is 17 residues long. Germline lookup yields CDR1 GTSNPN and CDR2 SVGIG (reference sequence). This CDR3 reads CAWSVQAAHPILDTQYF. DNA of the CDR3: TGTGCCTGGAGTGTACAGGCAGCGCATCCTATACTGGATACGCAGTATTTT.

This clone was counted only a few times. The chain joins TRBV13 to TRBJ2-7; 11 bases are a match to TRBD1. The CDR3 extends over 15 amino acids. CDR1 PRHDT and CDR2 FYEKMQ come from the germline V gene (reference sequence). V gave up 5 bases and J gave up 3 bases; unmatched junction bases: 6. CDR3 bases: TGTGCCAGCAGCGCCAAGGGACAGGGGGTCTACGAGCAGTACTTC. Translation: CASSAKGQGVYEQYF.

This clone has only a few counts. This CDR3 is CASSSRREHSGANVLTF. In nucleotides, the CDR3 is TGTGCCAGCAGCTCGCGCAGGGAGCACTCTGGGGCCAACGTCCTGACTTTC. This chain connects TRBV9 to TRBJ2-6; D assignment may be TRBD1 or TRBD2 (5 bases each). The CDR3 contains 17 residues. The V gene lost 4 bases and the J gene lost 0 bases, with 14 bases spanning the gap. Germline V gene lookup returns CDR1 SGDLS and CDR2 YYNGEE.

The rearrangement joins TRBV5-1 to TRBJ1-2; D not resolved. V lost 4 bases and J 4 bases, leaving 11 bases between the germline ends. This CDR3 is built from 13 residues. Looked up from germline, CDR1 is SGHRS and CDR2 is YFSETQ. As DNA, the CDR3 is TGCGCCAGCAGCGATGGACGGTTCTATGGCTACACCTTC. Its translation is CASSDGRFYGYTF. The entire variable domain, with the rest obtained from reference TRBV5-1 and TRBJ1-2, is as follows: KAGVTQTPRYLIKTRGQQVTLSCSPISGHRSVSWYQQTPGQGLQFLFEYFSETQRNKGNFPGRFSGRQFSNSRSEMNVSTLELGDSALYLCASSDGRFYGYTFGSGTRLTVV.

Written as DNA, the CDR3 is TGCGCCAGCAGCCAAGTTCTAGCGGGGGATTCGGGCACAGATACGCAGTATTTT. It yields the protein CASSQVLAGDSGTDTQYF. The chain employs TRBV4-1 and TRBJ2-3; 10 nucleotides line up with TRBD2. V dropped 1 base and J dropped 1; count of bases not matched to a gene: 8. CDR3 length: 18 residues. CDR1 and CDR2 from the germline V gene are MGHRA and YSYEKL.

V gene TRBV4-1 combines with J gene TRBJ1-2, with D hard to call. From germline, CDR1 is MGHRA and CDR2 YSYEKL. V lost 2 bases to trimming and J lost 1 base, with 14 bases between them. The CDR3 contains 16 residues. The CDR3 reads CASSQLLGRFNYGYTF. As DNA, the CDR3 is TGCGCCAGCAGCCAACTCTTAGGACGGTTTAACTATGGCTACACCTTC.

The rearrangement uses TRBV7-8 and TRBJ2-7, with D perhaps TRBD2 (6 bases). The CDR3 has 13 amino acids. Germline CDR1 is SGHVS and CDR2 is FQNEAQ. Trimming took 4 bases from V and 6 from J, leaving 13 bases between them. CDR3 sequence reads: CASSSGGGSEQYF. In DNA, the CDR3 is TGTGCCAGCAGCTCGGGTGGGGGGAGCGAGCAGTACTTC.

This chain joins TRBV13 and TRBJ1-5; unclear D gene. Between the trimmed V and J ends, which lost 0 bases and 7 bases, there was a span of 13 bases. Germline CDR1 reads PRHDT; CDR2 reads FYEKMQ (reference sequence). CDR3 length: 15 residues. The CDR3 DNA follows: TGTGCCAGCAGCTTAGGCTTCGGTAGGGTCCAGCCCCAGCATTTT. As protein: CASSLGFGRVQPQHF.

This clone occurred a few times. The V call is TRBV19, the J call TRBJ1-3; D perhaps matches TRBD1 (5 bases). V lost 4 bases, J lost 2 bases, and 9 bases lay in between. The CDR3 totals 14 residues. The germline CDR1 and CDR2 sequences are LNHDA and SQIVND (reference sequence). The CDR3 is CASSSLGAGNTIYF. The CDR3 DNA reads as TGTGCCAGTAGTAGCCTGGGGGCTGGAAACACCATATATTTT.

The chain recombines TRBV30 with TRBJ1-1; 8 bases map to TRBD1. V lost 4 bases to trimming and J lost 8 bases; unmatched junction nucleotides: 3. CDR3 size: 11 residues. In germline, CDR1 is GTSNPN, CDR2 SVGIG (reference sequence). CDR3: CAWNGDREAFF. The CDR3, as DNA: TGTGCCTGGAACGGGGACAGGGAAGCTTTCTTT.

This chain connects TRBV7-8 to TRBJ1-1; no clear D gene. Deletions cut 5 bases from V and 3 bases from J, with 7 bases between. The CDR3 has 12 residues. Germline CDR1 and CDR2: SGHVS and FQNEAQ. This CDR3 reads CASSQEDTEAFF. The DNA for the CDR3 is TGTGCCAGCAGCCAGGAGGACACTGAAGCTTTCTTT.

This clone was found a few times. V gene TRBV25-1 combines with J gene TRBJ1-2; TRBD1 is a possible D gene (5 bases). In germline, CDR1 is MGHDK, CDR2 SYGVNS. This CDR3 region has 12 residues. Trimming shortened V by 7 bases and J by 6 bases, and 12 bases separated the two germline ends. CDR3 DNA sequence: TGTGCCAGCATTGGGGGGATGGATGGCTACACCTTC. This translates into CASIGGMDGYTF.

The rearrangement uses TRBV6-6 and TRBJ2-1; D gene unclear. Deletions cut 7 bases from V and 1 base from J, with 5 bases between. CDR1 and CDR2 (germline): MNHNY, SVGAGI (reference sequence). The CDR3 covers 12 residues. CDR3 sequence: CASTHSYNEQFF. The CDR3 DNA is TGTGCCAGCACCCATTCCTACAATGAGCAGTTCTTC.

This clone was seen once. The V call is TRBV12-5, the J call TRBJ2-7; D is uncertain. Trimming removed 0 bases at V and 4 bases at J, with 4 bases between. CDR3 length: 12 residues. The V gene's germline CDR1 is LGHNT and CDR2 FRNRAP. In DNA form, the CDR3 reads TGTGCTAGTGGTTTGGTGGTATACGAGCAGTACTTC. Translation gives CASGLVVYEQYF.

The chain has TRBV30 and TRBJ2-6, with D tentatively TRBD1 (5 bases). The V gene's germline CDR1 is GTSNPN and CDR2 SVGIG (reference sequence). The germline V and J ends were trimmed by 5 bases and 0 bases, with 11 bases remaining between them. CDR3 length: 15 residues. The CDR3 sequence: CAWGSQVSGANVLTF. The CDR3 nucleotides are TGTGCCTGGGGTTCACAGGTCTCTGGGGCCAACGTCCTGACTTTC.

V and J are TRBV6-5 and TRBJ2-7; D gene ambiguous. The CDR3 runs to 16 residues. Germline-derived CDR1 and CDR2 are MNHEY and SVGAGI. Trimming removed 3 bases at V and 2 bases at J, with 17 bases between. This chain's CDR3 is CASSYRLGRKTYEQYF. The CDR3 DNA follows: TGTGCCAGCAGTTATAGATTAGGCAGGAAGACCTACGAGCAGTACTTC.

This clone turned up a few times. This chain links TRBV20-1 with TRBJ2-3; D is unresolved. The CDR3 runs to 10 residues. Looked up from germline, CDR1 is DFQATT and CDR2 is SNEGSKA (reference sequence). CDR3 nucleotides: TGCAGCGTGGGTATGGATACGCAGTATTTT. Translated: CSVGMDTQYF.

The chain couples TRBV13 to TRBJ2-7; TRBD1 is a possible D gene (6 bases). Per germline, CDR1 PRHDT and CDR2 FYEKMQ (reference sequence). This CDR3 has 12 residues. The V gene lost 5 bases and the J gene lost 7 bases, with 12 bases spanning the gap. In nucleotides, the CDR3 is TGTGCCAGCAGCCCAACACAGGGTGAGCAGTACTTC. It is translated as CASSPTQGEQYF.